Sequencing of this T cell receptor beta chain was carried out in a study of blood T cells in healthy people across ages. Per-sample PBMC isolation yielded at least 6 million cells. The use of a sample-barcoded 5' primer and a J-beta primer mix characterized a second PCR of about 7 to 12 cycles. TCRdb processed the 5' RACE reads anew with MiXCR; each CDR3 protein has one entry. The data show 750,000 to 950,000 distinct CDR3 sequences, roughly 50% seen once. Deletions cut 8 bases from V and 1 base from J, with 14 bases between. The CDR3 totals 14 residues. Germline assignment: CDR1 MNHEY and CDR2 SMNVEV (reference sequence).

The V call is TRBV27, the J call TRBJ1-1; D unresolved. The TCR comes from a man older than 75 in good health. Sequencing was performed on blood. The CDR3 DNA is TGTGCCAGCCAAAGAACCGACCGGAACACTGAAGCTTTCTTT. Residues: CASQRTDRNTEAFF.